The clone carrying this TCR beta chain was picked up a small number of times. The table came from immunoSEQ multiplex PCR; TCRdb's copy has only in-frame clones and leaves some out. In the table there are about 680,000 clones, roughly 70% of which are singletons. The CDR3 loop spans 15 amino acids. V lost 6 bases and J 5 bases, leaving 17 bases between the germline ends. Germline V CDR1 and CDR2: MNHEY, SVGAGI. This sample was included in a study of shared clonotypes between healthy human individuals. Across the whole study: Each donor's CD4 naive and CD4 memory cells filled three plates apiece, CD8 naive two, and CD8 memory one.

Sequenced sample: memory CD4+ T cells sorted from blood. This sample's subset: CD45RA-negative fraction. This chain links TRBV6-5 with TRBJ1-5; no definite D call. The sequence derives from a woman aged 30 to 39 in good health. The CDR3 DNA follows: TGTGCCAGCAGGCAGGTGTTCCCACCGGATCAGCCCCAGCATTTT. This gives the protein CASRQVFPPDQPQHF.